Following are 25 T cell receptor beta chains from one sample sequenced in a study of cytomegalovirus exposure and HLA in healthy donors (dated by TCRdb to the late 2010s). The receptor library was made with the immunoSEQ multiplex PCR assay. A mixture of 60 forward primers for TCR Vbeta segments and 13 reverse primers for TCR Jbeta segments was used in the multiplex PCR. TCRdb carries this immuneACCESS record with in-frame sequences only. Its versions omit some clonotypes, under half of them owing to an unresolved V gene in the studies checked, with the rest unexplained. The sample table records over 75,000 clones; around 74% of these occur just once. The ten largest clonotypes hold less than 9.5% of the sample. Sequencing input: PBMCs. These receptors came from a man between 45 and 60 years old in good health and CMV-seropositive.

This chain uses TRBV27 with TRBJ2-1, with 7 bases that match TRBD1. In germline, CDR1 is MNHEY, CDR2 SMNVEV (reference sequence). This CDR3 is 15 amino acids long. V was pared by 6 bases and J by 0 bases, with 5 bases of the junction left unmatched. This CDR3 reads CASRLGQSSYNEQFF. CDR3 DNA sequence: TGTGCCAGCAGGCTGGGACAGAGCTCCTACAATGAGCAGTTCTTC.

The rearrangement uses TRBV7-2 and TRBJ2-7; tentatively, D is TRBD1 (6 bases). V lost 3 bases, J lost 4 bases, and 16 bases lay in between. Germline loops: CDR1 SGHTA, CDR2 FQGNSA. The CDR3 extends over 15 amino acids. The CDR3 loop reads CASSFAMGAGYEQYF. Here the CDR3 DNA reads TGTGCCAGCAGCTTCGCGATGGGGGCCGGTTACGAGCAGTACTTC. Using reference TRBV7-2 and TRBJ2-7 for the parts outside the CDR3, the full variable domain is GAGVSQSPSNKVTEKGKDVELRCDPISGHTALYWYRQSLGQGLEFLIYFQGNSAPDKSGLPSDRFSAERTGGSVSTLTIQRTQQEDSAVYLCASSFAMGAGYEQYFGPGTRLTVT.

This chain uses TRBV5-1 with TRBJ1-4; D uncertain. In germline, CDR1 is SGHRS, CDR2 YFSETQ. With 0 bases removed from V and 8 bases from J, the gap between germline ends came to 14 bases. This CDR3 is 15 amino acids long. The CDR3 sequence is CASSLAADPREKLFF. In DNA form, the CDR3 reads TGCGCCAGCAGCTTGGCTGCAGACCCTAGGGAAAAACTGTTTTTT.

The sample holds one count of this clone. V usage is TRBV19 and J usage is TRBJ1-6; 8 bases map to TRBD1. With V trimmed by 4 bases and J by 7 bases, 3 bases remained unmatched. Germline CDR1 LNHDA, CDR2 SQIVND (reference sequence). The CDR3 covers 14 residues. The CDR3 DNA reads as TGTGCCAGTAGTACAACAGGGGGGAATTCACCCCTCCACTTT. Encoded protein: CASSTTGGNSPLHF.

This chain uses TRBV29-1 with TRBJ2-5; D is unclear. Germline V gene lookup returns CDR1 SQVTM and CDR2 ANQGSEA. Trimming cost V 2 bases and J 4 bases, with 14 bases left between them. This CDR3 has 14 amino acids. The CDR3 DNA reads as TGCAGCGTTGAACCCGTGTGGCCGGGAGAGACCCAGTACTTC. Its translation: CSVEPVWPGETQYF.

The gene calls are TRBV11-1 and TRBJ2-1; 8 bases are a match to TRBD1. The V segment lost 4 bases and the J segment 7 bases; nucleotides outside the gene matches: 9. Germline V gene sequence: CDR1 SGHAT, CDR2 FQDESV (reference sequence). The CDR3 is 15 residues long. The CDR3 DNA is TGTGCCAGCAGCTCCCGGACAGGGCCCCGGAATGAGCAGTTCTTC. This translates into CASSSRTGPRNEQFF. The entire variable domain, with the rest obtained from reference TRBV11-1 and TRBJ2-1, is as follows: EAEVAQSPRYKITEKSQAVAFWCDPISGHATLYWYRQILGQGPELLVQFQDESVVDDSQLPKDRFSAERLKGVDSTLKIQPAELGDSAMYLCASSSRTGPRNEQFFGPGTRLTVL.

The genes are TRBV14 and TRBJ1-2; tentative D call: TRBD1 (5 bases). The CDR3 length is 14 residues. V was trimmed by 1 base and J by 8 bases, leaving 14 bases between them. Germline V gives CDR1 SGHDN, CDR2 FVKESK. The CDR3 DNA reads TGTGCCAGCAGCCAAGCCCCGCAGGGATACGGCTACACCTTC. Translated, it gives CASSQAPQGYGYTF.

The rearrangement links TRBV28 to TRBJ2-1, with TRBD2 matching 8 bases. The CDR3 is 16 residues long. J gave up 6 bases and V 4 bases, and 11 bases lay outside the gene matches. Per germline, CDR1 MDHEN and CDR2 SYDVKM. The CDR3: CASSSPVVAGINEQFF. Written as DNA, the CDR3 is TGTGCCAGCAGTTCCCCCGTGGTAGCGGGGATCAATGAGCAGTTCTTC.

This sequence joins TRBV9 and TRBJ1-4; 8 nucleotides match TRBD1. Germline V CDR1 and CDR2: SGDLS, YYNGEE. The CDR3 covers 16 residues. Trimming cost V 1 base and J 7 bases; bases outside gene matches: 9. The DNA of the CDR3 is TGTGCCAGCAGCGTACAGGGGGCGGCTAGTGGTGAAAAACTGTTTTTT. This sequence encodes CASSVQGAASGEKLFF.

This clone occurred a few times. This sequence joins TRBV7-2 and TRBJ2-2; D is possibly TRBD1 (5 bases). Germline CDR1 reads SGHTA; CDR2 reads FQGNSA. The CDR3 extends over 15 amino acids. The V gene lost 3 bases and the J gene lost 2 bases, with 10 bases spanning the gap. CDR3 sequence reads: CASSFQGGNTGELFF. The CDR3 DNA reads as TGTGCCAGCAGCTTTCAGGGCGGCAACACCGGGGAGCTGTTTTTT.

This clone showed up just a few times. The chain couples TRBV18 to TRBJ2-7, with 8 positions matching TRBD1. There are 13 residues in the CDR3. Trimming took 5 bases from V and 4 from J; bases not matched to a gene: 4. Germline values: CDR1 KGHSH, CDR2 LQKENI. The CDR3 is CASSGGQAYEQYF. The CDR3 DNA follows: TGTGCCAGCTCAGGGGGACAGGCTTACGAGCAGTACTTC.

V gene TRBV7-2 combines with J gene TRBJ2-2; 8 bases are a match to TRBD2. V was pared by 2 bases and J by 5 bases, with 1 base of the junction left unmatched. In germline, CDR1 is SGHTA, CDR2 FQGNSA. The CDR3 sequence is 14 residues long. CDR3 bases: TGTGCCAGCAGCTTATCGGGGGGGACCGGGGAGCTGTTTTTT. Translated, it gives CASSLSGGTGELFF.

This chain links TRBV25-1 with TRBJ2-7; D may be TRBD1 (6 bases). Germline V CDR1 and CDR2: MGHDK, SYGVNS. CDR3 length: 15 amino acids. The ends were cut back, 7 bases at V and 0 bases at J, with 16 bases in the middle. The CDR3, as DNA: TGTGCCAGCACAAAAGGGGGAGCAGTCTCCTACGAGCAGTACTTC. Translated, it gives CASTKGGAVSYEQYF.

This clone was detected only a few times. The chain has TRBV29-1 and TRBJ1-1, with TRBD1 matching 9 bases. Germline CDR1 is SQVTM and CDR2 is ANQGSEA. The V and J ends lost 2 bases and 5 bases, in that order; junction bases with no gene match: 9. The CDR3 totals 15 residues. The CDR3 loop is CSVESPRTGVTEAFF. The CDR3 DNA reads TGCAGCGTTGAATCCCCCCGGACAGGGGTGACTGAAGCTTTCTTT.

The rearrangement links TRBV19 to TRBJ2-7; 10 bases are shared with TRBD2. J gave up 3 bases and V 6 bases, and 8 bases lay outside the gene matches. CDR3 length: 15 amino acids. The germline V gene encodes CDR1 LNHDA and CDR2 SQIVND (reference sequence). The CDR3 spells CASRRTSGTNYEQYF. CDR3 coding DNA: TGTGCCAGTAGACGGACTAGCGGAACGAACTACGAGCAGTACTTC.

The chain recombines TRBV7-6 with TRBJ2-2, with 11 bases that match TRBD1. Germline loops: CDR1 SGHVS, CDR2 FNYEAQ. V trimming: 0 bases; J trimming: 6 bases; junction bases outside the gene matches: 3. The CDR3 loop spans 16 amino acids. CDR3 sequence reads: CASSLAWDRGSGELFF. The CDR3 coding sequence is TGTGCCAGCAGCTTAGCGTGGGACAGGGGGTCCGGGGAGCTGTTTTTT. The variable domain in full, with the rest retrieved from reference TRBV7-6 and TRBJ2-2, is GAGVSQSPRYKVTKRGQDVALRCDPISGHVSLYWYRQALGQGPEFLTYFNYEAQQDKSGLPNDRFSAERPEGSISTLTIQRTEQRDSAMYRCASSLAWDRGSGELFFGEGSRLTVL.

The chain carries TRBV7-9 and TRBJ2-3; TRBD2 aligns across 11 bases. The junction had 12 bases not matched to a gene; V was cut back by 5 bases and J by 2 bases. CDR1 is SEHNR, CDR2 FQNEAQ, per germline (reference sequence). CDR3 length equals 18 residues. CDR3 DNA sequence: TGTGCCAGCAGCCCCCGCGGTAGCGGGGGGGGACCCACAGATACGCAGTATTTT. Translated, it gives CASSPRGSGGGPTDTQYF. Full variable domain (rest looked up from reference TRBV7-9 and TRBJ2-3): DTGVSQNPRHKITKRGQNVTFRCDPISEHNRLYWYRQTLGQGPEFLTYFQNEAQLEKSRLLSDRFSAERPKGSFSTLEIQRTEQGDSAMYLCASSPRGSGGGPTDTQYFGPGTRLTVL.

The chain employs TRBV9 and TRBJ1-1; D call uncertain. Germline values: CDR1 SGDLS, CDR2 YYNGEE. Deletions cut 2 bases from V and 2 bases from J, with 4 bases between. The CDR3 totals 12 residues. CDR3 in DNA: TGTGCCAGCAGCGTCGTAAACACTGAAGCTTTCTTT. This encodes CASSVVNTEAFF. The full variable domain, completed using reference TRBV9 and TRBJ1-1, is DSGVTQTPKHLITATGQRVTLRCSPRSGDLSVYWYQQSLDQGLQFLIQYYNGEERAKGNILERFSAQQFPDLHSELNLSSLELGDSALYFCASSVVNTEAFFGQGTRLTVV.

V gene TRBV28 combines with J gene TRBJ2-1; TRBD1 is a possible D gene (6 bases). This CDR3 spans 16 amino acids. V lost 5 bases and J lost 7, with 21 bases in between. Germline V gene sequence: CDR1 MDHEN, CDR2 SYDVKM. The CDR3 DNA reads TGTGCCAGCAGTACTACAGGGATATTCAAGAGGAATGAGCAGTTCTTC. Its protein product is CASSTTGIFKRNEQFF.

Only a few counts were recorded for this clone. The chain uses TRBV10-3 and TRBJ1-1; 10 nucleotides match TRBD1. The V segment lost 3 bases and the J segment 1 base; nucleotides outside the gene matches: 2. The germline V gene encodes CDR1 ENHRY and CDR2 SYGVKD. The CDR3 is made up of 15 amino acids. The DNA for the CDR3 is TGTGCCATCAGTGAAAGGGACAGGGGGAACACTGAAGCTTTCTTT. This encodes CAISERDRGNTEAFF.

V gene TRBV18 combines with J gene TRBJ1-3, with TRBD1 as a possible D gene (6 bases). Germline loops: CDR1 KGHSH, CDR2 LQKENI. V dropped 6 bases and J dropped 0 bases, with 15 bases sitting between them. This CDR3 is 16 amino acids long. The chain's CDR3 is CASSPSGTLSGNTIYF. The CDR3 nucleotides are TGTGCCAGCTCCCCGTCCGGGACACTCTCTGGAAACACCATATATTTT.

The chain employs TRBV4-3 and TRBJ2-7, with TRBD2 matching over 11 bases. The CDR3 runs 19 residues. The V gene's germline CDR1 is LGHNA and CDR2 YSLEER. J gave up 3 bases and V 4 bases, and 17 bases lay outside the gene matches. Here the CDR3 DNA reads TGCGCCAGCAGCCTAGGACCGGGCGCGCTCACTAGCGGGGGCTACGAGCAGTACTTC. It yields the protein CASSLGPGALTSGGYEQYF.

This chain links TRBV7-2 with TRBJ2-2, with D perhaps matching TRBD2 (6 bases). Germline V gene lookup returns CDR1 SGHTA and CDR2 FQGNSA. This CDR3 region has 15 residues. Trimming cost V 5 bases and J 3 bases, with 13 bases left between them. CDR3 loop: CASSRAASDTGELFF. The CDR3 DNA reads as TGTGCCAGCAGCCGGGCGGCTAGCGACACCGGGGAGCTGTTTTTT.

The chain uses TRBV7-2 and TRBJ1-1; D perhaps matches TRBD1 (5 bases). The V and J ends lost 5 bases and 0 bases respectively, with 10 bases between them. CDR1 and CDR2 (germline): SGHTA, FQGNSA. The CDR3 consists of 14 residues. CDR3 sequence reads: CASSLRQLNTEAFF. DNA of the CDR3: TGTGCCAGCAGCCTAAGACAGTTGAACACTGAAGCTTTCTTT.

The chain combines TRBV28 with TRBJ1-2, with TRBD1 matching 7 bases. CDR1 and CDR2 from the germline V gene are MDHEN and SYDVKM. This CDR3 spans 13 amino acids. With 8 bases clipped from V and 5 bases from J, the junction kept 8 bases outside the gene matches. The CDR3 reads CASGQAPRYGYTF. CDR3 nucleotide sequence: TGTGCCAGCGGACAGGCCCCTAGATATGGCTACACCTTC.